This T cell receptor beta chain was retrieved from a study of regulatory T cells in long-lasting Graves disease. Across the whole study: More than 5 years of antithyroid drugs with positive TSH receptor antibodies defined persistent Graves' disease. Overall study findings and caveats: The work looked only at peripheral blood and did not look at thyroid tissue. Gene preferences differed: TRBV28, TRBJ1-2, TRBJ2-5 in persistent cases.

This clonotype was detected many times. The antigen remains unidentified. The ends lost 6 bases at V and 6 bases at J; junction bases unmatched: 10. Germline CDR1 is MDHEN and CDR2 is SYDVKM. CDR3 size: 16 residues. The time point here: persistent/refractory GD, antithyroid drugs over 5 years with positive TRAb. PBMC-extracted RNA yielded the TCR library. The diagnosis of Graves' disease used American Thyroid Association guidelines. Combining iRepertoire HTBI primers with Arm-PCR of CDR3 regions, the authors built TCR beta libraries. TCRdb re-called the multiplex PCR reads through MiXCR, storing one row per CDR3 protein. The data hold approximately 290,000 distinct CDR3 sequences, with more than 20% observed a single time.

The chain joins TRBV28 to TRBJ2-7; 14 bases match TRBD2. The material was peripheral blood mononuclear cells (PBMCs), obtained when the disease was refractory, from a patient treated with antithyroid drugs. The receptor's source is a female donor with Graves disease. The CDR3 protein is CASRPTTSGRAFEQYF. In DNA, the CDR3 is TGTGCCAGCAGACCAACGACTAGCGGGAGGGCGTTCGAGCAGTACTTC.